This T cell receptor beta chain was profiled in a study of vaccination and CD4 T cells after COVID-19. About the study: From HCoV-229E, HCoV-OC43, HCoV-NL63 and SARS-CoV-2, overlapping spike peptides were used to stimulate the cells. Study results and limitations: Convalescent patients' median share of reactive clones seen only post-vaccination was approximately 85%.

This sample's treatment: approximately nine-day PBMC culture with coronavirus spike peptide pools or control peptides (ViraFEST assay). A half-volume replacement of the medium with fresh IL-2 medium was performed on days 3 and 7. Investigators isolated CD4+ T cells by negative selection after approximately 11 days of culture. The CDR3 has 16 residues. Trimming left V 1 base short and J 4 bases short, with 14 bases between. CDR1 is SGHVS, CDR2 FQNEAQ, per germline. This clonotype turned up a few times. Its antigen is unknown. With the Oncomine TCR Beta short-read assay, DNA from cultured CD4+ T cells was sequenced. TCRdb reprocessed the PCR reads with MiXCR, giving one entry per CDR3 protein. The sample contains about 15,000 distinct CDR3 sequences, around 75% of which appear only once.

This rearrangement joins TRBV7-8 to TRBJ2-1; D call uncertain. Specimen: CD4+ T cells from blood, cultured in vitro, collected after SARS-CoV-2 vaccination. The receptor was isolated from a human donor who received a COVID-19 vaccine. This CDR3 is CASSLVTADDYNEQFF. In DNA form, the CDR3 reads TGTGCCAGCAGCTTAGTGACCGCCGATGATTACAATGAGCAGTTCTTC. Drawing the rest from reference TRBV7-8 and TRBJ2-1, the complete variable domain is GAGVSQSPRYKVAKRGQDVALRCDPISGHVSLFWYQQALGQGPEFLTYFQNEAQLDKSGLPSDRFFAERPEGSVSTLKIQRTQQEDSAVYLCASSLVTADDYNEQFFGPGTRLTVL.